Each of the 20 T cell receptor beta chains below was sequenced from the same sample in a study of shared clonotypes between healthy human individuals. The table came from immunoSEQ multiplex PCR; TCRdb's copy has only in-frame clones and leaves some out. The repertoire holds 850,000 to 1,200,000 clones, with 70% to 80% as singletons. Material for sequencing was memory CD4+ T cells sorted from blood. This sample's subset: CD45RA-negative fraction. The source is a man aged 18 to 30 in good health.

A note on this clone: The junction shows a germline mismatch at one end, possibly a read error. The CDR3 loop is CASSLERGSRQYF. In DNA form, the CDR3 reads TGTGCTAGCAGCTTAGAGAGGGGATCGAGGCAGTACTTC. V is TRBV7-7 and J is TRBJ2-7; TRBD1 or TRBD2 may be the D gene (5 bases each). The length of the CDR3 is 13 residues. Germline V gives CDR1 SSHAT, CDR2 FNYEAQ (reference sequence). The full variable domain, rest sourced from reference TRBV7-7 and TRBJ2-7, is GAGVSQSPRYKVTKRGQDVTLRCDPISSHATLYWYQQALGQGPEFLTYFNYEAQPDKSGLPSDRFSAERPEGSISTLTIQRTEQRDSAMYRCASSLERGSRQYFGPGTRLTVT.

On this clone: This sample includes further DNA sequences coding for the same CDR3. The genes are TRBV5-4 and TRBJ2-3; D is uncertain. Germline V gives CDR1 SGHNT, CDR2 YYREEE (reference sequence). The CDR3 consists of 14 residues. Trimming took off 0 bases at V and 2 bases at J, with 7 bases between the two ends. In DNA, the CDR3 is TGTGCCAGCAGCTTGGGACTTGCCACAGATACGCAGTATTTT. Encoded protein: CASSLGLATDTQYF.

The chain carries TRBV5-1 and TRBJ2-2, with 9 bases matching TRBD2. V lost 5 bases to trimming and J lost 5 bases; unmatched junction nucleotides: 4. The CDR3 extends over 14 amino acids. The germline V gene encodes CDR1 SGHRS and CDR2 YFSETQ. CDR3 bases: TGCGCCAGCAGGGCTAGCGGGACAACCGGGGAGCTGTTTTTT. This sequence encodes CASRASGTTGELFF. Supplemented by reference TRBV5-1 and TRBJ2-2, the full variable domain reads KAGVTQTPRYLIKTRGQQVTLSCSPISGHRSVSWYQQTPGQGLQFLFEYFSETQRNKGNFPGRFSGRQFSNSRSEMNVSTLELGDSALYLCASRASGTTGELFFGEGSRLTVL.

CDR3 loop: CASSQDRGHGNEQFF. The CDR3 nucleotides are TGTGCCAGCAGCCAAGACAGGGGGCATGGGAATGAGCAGTTCTTC. The chain links TRBV11-2 to TRBJ2-1; 10 bases fit TRBD1. V gave up 5 bases and J gave up 7 bases; unmatched junction bases: 8. The CDR3 is made up of 15 amino acids. Germline V lookup: CDR1 SGHAT, CDR2 FQNNGV.

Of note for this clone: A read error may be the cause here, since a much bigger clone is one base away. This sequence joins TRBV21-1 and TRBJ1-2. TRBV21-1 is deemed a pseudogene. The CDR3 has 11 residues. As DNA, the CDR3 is TGTGCCAGCAGCAGAGACTATGGCTACACCTTC. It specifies CASSRDYGYTF.

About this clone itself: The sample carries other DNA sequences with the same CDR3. In DNA, the CDR3 is TGTGCCAGTAGTCGAGCGGGGGGACAAGAGACCCAGTACTTC. This sequence encodes CASSRAGGQETQYF. The chain is built from TRBV19 and TRBJ2-5; 9 bases align to TRBD2. From germline, CDR1 is LNHDA and CDR2 SQIVND (reference sequence). CDR3 length: 14 residues. V gave up 5 bases and J gave up 2 bases; unmatched junction bases: 3.

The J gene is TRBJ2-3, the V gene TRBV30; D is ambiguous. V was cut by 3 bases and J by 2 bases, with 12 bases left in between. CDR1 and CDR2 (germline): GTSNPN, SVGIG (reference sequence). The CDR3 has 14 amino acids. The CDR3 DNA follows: TGTGCCTGGAGCCGAGGCGACAACACAGATACGCAGTATTTT. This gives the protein CAWSRGDNTDTQYF.

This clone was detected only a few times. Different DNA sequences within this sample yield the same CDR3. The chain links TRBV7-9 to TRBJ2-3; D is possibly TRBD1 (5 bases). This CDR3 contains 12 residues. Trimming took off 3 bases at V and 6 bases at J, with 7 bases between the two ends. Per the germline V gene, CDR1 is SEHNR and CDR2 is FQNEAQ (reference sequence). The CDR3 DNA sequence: TGTGCCAGCAGCTTTAAGGGGGATACGCAGTATTTT. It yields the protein CASSFKGDTQYF.

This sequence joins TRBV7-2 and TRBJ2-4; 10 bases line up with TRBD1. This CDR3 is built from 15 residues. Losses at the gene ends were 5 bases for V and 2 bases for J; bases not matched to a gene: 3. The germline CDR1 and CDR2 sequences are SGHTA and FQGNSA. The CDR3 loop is CASSLDRGPKNIQYF. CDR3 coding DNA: TGTGCCAGCAGCCTCGACAGGGGGCCCAAAAACATTCAGTACTTC. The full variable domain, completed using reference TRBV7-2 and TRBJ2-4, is GAGVSQSPSNKVTEKGKDVELRCDPISGHTALYWYRQSLGQGLEFLIYFQGNSAPDKSGLPSDRFSAERTGGSVSTLTIQRTQQEDSAVYLCASSLDRGPKNIQYFGAGTRLSVL.

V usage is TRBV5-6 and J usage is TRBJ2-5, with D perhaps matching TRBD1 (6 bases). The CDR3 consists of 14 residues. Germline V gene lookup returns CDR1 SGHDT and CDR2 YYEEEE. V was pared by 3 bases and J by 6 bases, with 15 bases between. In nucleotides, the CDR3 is TGTGCCAGCAGCTCGGGACGTGGGGGCCAGACCCAGTACTTC. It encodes CASSSGRGGQTQYF.

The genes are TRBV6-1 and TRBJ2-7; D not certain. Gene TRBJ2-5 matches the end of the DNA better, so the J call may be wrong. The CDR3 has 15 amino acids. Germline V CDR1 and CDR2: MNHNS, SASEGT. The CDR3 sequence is CATKLMIASQETQYF. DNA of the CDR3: TGTGCCACCAAATTAATGATAGCCTCCCAAGAGACCCAGTACTTC.

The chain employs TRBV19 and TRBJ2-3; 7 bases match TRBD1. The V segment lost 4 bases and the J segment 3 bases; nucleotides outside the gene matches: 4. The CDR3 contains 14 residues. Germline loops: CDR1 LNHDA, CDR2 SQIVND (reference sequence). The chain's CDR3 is CASSKTGTTDTQYF. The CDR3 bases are TGTGCCAGTAGTAAGACAGGGACAACAGATACGCAGTATTTT. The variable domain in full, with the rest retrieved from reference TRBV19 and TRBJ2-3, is DGGITQSPKYLFRKEGQNVTLSCEQNLNHDAMYWYRQDPGQGLRLIYYSQIVNDFQKGDIAEGYSVSREKKESFPLTVTSAQKNPTAFYLCASSKTGTTDTQYFGPGTRLTVL.

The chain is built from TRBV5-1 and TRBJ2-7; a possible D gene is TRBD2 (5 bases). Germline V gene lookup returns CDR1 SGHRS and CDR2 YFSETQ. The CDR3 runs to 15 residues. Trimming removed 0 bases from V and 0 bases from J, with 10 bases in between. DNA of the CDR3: TGCGCCAGCAGCTTGGGCGGCGGGCTCTCCTACGAGCAGTACTTC. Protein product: CASSLGGGLSYEQYF.

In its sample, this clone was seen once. The CDR3 spells CSVATYRTGEGYTF. In DNA form, the CDR3 reads TGCAGCGTAGCCACGTACAGAACAGGGGAAGGCTACACCTTC. The rearrangement joins TRBV29-1 to TRBJ1-2; TRBD1 matches 7 bases. Germline CDR1 SQVTM, CDR2 ANQGSEA. This CDR3 comprises 14 residues. Germline trimming cut 6 bases from V and 8 bases from J; bases unmatched to any gene: 15.

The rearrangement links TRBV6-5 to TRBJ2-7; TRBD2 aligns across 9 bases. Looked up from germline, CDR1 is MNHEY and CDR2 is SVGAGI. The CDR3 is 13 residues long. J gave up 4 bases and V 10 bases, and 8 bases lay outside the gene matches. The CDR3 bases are TGTGCCACGCTTGTAGCGGGAGCTTACGAGCAGTACTTC. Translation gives CATLVAGAYEQYF.

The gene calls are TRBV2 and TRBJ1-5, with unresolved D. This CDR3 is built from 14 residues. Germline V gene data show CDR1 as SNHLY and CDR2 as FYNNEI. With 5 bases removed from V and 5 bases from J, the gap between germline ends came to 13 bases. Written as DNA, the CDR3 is TGTGCCAGCAGTAAGGAGAGTAGTTATCAGCCCCAGCATTTT. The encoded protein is CASSKESSYQPQHF.

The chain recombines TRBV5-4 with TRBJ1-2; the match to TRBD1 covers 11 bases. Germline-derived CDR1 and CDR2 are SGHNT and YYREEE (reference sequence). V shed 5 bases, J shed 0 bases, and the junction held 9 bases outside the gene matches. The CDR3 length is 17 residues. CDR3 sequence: CASSRWTGGPSNYGYTF. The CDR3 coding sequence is TGTGCCAGCAGTCGTTGGACAGGGGGCCCTTCTAACTATGGCTACACCTTC.

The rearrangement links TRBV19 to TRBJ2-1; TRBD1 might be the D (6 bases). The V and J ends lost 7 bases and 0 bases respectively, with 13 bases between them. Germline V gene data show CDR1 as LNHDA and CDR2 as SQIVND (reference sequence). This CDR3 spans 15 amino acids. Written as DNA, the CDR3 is TGTGCCAGTACCGGGACATTCAGCTCCTACAATGAGCAGTTCTTC. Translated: CASTGTFSSYNEQFF.

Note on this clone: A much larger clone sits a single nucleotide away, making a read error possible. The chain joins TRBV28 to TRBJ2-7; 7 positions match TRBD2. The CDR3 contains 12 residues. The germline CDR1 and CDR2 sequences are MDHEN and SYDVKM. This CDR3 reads CAGSFLAGEQYF. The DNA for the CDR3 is TGTGCCGGCAGTTTCTTAGCGGGCGAGCAGTACTTC.

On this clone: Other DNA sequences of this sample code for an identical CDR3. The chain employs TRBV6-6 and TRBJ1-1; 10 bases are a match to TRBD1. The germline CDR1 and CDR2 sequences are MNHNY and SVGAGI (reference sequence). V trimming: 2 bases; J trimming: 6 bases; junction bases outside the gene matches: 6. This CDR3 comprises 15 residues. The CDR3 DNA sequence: TGTGCCAGCAGTTACCTCGGGACAGGGGCCTCTGAAGCTTTCTTT. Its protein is CASSYLGTGASEAFF.